The clone carrying this T cell receptor beta chain was seen at least ten times. Per germline, CDR1 LGHNA and CDR2 YSLEER. V lost 3 bases and J lost 9, with 21 bases in between. The CDR3 length is 16 residues. This record comes from a study of identical twins. Using its own MiXCR run on the 5' RACE reads, TCRdb lists one record per CDR3 protein. The table has 410,000 or so distinct CDR3 sequences, 15% to 20% seen once; the top ten hold around 10%. V and J are TRBV4-3 and TRBJ1-5, with D perhaps matching TRBD1 (5 bases). The sample taken for sequencing was naive T cells sorted from blood. The sequence was collected from a man aged 45-65 years in good health. DNA of the CDR3: TGCGCCAGCAGCCAGAGGTGGGGGGAACTCCCGATGCCCCAGCATTTT. Encoded protein: CASSQRWGELPMPQHF.